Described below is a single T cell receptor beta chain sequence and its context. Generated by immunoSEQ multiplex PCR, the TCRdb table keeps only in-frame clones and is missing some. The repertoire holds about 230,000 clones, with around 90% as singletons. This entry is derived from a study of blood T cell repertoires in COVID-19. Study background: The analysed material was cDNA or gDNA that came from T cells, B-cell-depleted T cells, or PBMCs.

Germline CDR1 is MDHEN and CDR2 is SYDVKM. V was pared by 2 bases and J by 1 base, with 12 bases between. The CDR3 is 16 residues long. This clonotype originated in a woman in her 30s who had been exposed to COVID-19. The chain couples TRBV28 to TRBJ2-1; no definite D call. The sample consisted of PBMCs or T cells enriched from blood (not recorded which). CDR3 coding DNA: TGTGCCAGCAGTTTAGTCCAAGAGAGGTCCTACAATGAGCAGTTCTTC. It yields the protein CASSLVQERSYNEQFF.